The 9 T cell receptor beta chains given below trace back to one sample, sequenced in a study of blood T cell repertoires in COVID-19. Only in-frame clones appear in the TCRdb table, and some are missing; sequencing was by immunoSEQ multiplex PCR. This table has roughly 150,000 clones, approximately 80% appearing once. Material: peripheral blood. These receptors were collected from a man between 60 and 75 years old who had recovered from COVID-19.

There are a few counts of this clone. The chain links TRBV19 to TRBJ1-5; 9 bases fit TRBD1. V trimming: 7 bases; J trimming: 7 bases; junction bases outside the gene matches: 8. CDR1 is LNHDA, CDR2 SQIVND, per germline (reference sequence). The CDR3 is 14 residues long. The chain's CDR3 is CASNQDRGEQPQHF. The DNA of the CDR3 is TGTGCCAGTAATCAAGACAGGGGGGAGCAGCCCCAGCATTTT.

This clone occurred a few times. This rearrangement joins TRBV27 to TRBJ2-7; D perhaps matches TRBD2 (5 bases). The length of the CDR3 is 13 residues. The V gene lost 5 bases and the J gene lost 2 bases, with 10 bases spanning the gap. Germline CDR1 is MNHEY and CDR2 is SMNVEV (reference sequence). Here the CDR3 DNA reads TGTGCCAGCAGTCCCAGGACTGCCTACGAGCAGTACTTC. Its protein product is CASSPRTAYEQYF.

The CDR3 reads CASSTGWGSPLHF. The CDR3 nucleotides are TGTGCCAGCAGCACAGGGTGGGGTTCACCCCTCCACTTT. V and J are TRBV6-2 or TRBV6-3 and TRBJ1-6; the D gene is possibly TRBD1 (6 bases). The V gene lost 6 bases and the J gene lost 9 bases, with 12 bases spanning the gap. Germline CDR1 and CDR2: MNHEY and SVGEGT. The CDR3 extends over 13 amino acids.

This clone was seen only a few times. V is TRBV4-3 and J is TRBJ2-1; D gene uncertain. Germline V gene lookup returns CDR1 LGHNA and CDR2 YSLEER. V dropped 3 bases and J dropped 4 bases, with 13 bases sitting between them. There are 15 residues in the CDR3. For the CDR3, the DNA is TGCGCCAGCAGCCAGGGTCGGGTCACATACAATGAGCAGTTCTTC. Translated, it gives CASSQGRVTYNEQFF.

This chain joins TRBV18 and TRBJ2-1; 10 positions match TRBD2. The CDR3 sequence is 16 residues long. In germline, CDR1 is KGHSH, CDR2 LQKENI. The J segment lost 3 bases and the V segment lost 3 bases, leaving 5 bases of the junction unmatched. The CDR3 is CASSPLAGAYYNEQFF. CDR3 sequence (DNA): TGTGCCAGCTCACCTCTAGCGGGGGCCTACTACAATGAGCAGTTCTTC.

In nucleotides, the CDR3 is TGCAGCGTGGGGGACTTAGGCGAGACCCAGTACTTC. Translating gives CSVGDLGETQYF. V and J are TRBV29-1 and TRBJ2-5, with D perhaps TRBD2 (6 bases). Germline V gene lookup returns CDR1 SQVTM and CDR2 ANQGSEA. CDR3 length: 12 amino acids. The V end lost 6 bases, the J end lost 5 bases, and 13 bases lay between the germline ends.

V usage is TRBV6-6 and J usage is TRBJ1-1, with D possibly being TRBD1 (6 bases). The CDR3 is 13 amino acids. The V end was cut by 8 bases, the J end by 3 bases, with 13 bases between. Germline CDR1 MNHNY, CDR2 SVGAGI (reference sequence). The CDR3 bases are TGTGCCAGCGGAGGGGGGGAGGACACTGAAGCTTTCTTT. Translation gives CASGGGEDTEAFF.

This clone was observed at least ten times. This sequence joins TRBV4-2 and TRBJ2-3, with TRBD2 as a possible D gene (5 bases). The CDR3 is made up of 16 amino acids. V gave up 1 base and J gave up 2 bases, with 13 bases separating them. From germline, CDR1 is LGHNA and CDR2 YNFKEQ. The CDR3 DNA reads TGTGCCAGCAGCCAAGGGGCCAGCGACTACACAGATACGCAGTATTTT. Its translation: CASSQGASDYTDTQYF.

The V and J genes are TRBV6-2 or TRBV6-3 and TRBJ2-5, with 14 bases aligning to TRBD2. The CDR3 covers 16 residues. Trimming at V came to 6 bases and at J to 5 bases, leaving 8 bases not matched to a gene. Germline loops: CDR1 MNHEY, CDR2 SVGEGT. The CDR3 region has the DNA TGTGCCAGCAGCCCGGGACTAGCGGGAGCCTGGGAGACCCAGTACTTC. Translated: CASSPGLAGAWETQYF.